This T cell receptor beta chain emerged from a study of blood T cell repertoires in COVID-19. In the study overall: Sites in the United States, Italy and Spain provided acute and convalescent COVID-19 samples. T cells, B-cell-depleted T cells, or PBMCs supplied cDNA or gDNA.

Data came from immunoSEQ multiplex PCR; TCRdb stores just in-frame clones and leaves some out. The sample has a few hundred thousand clones, about 90% seen once. Trimming took 1 base from V and 0 from J; bases not matched to a gene: 6. The CDR3 contains 18 residues. Germline CDR1 and CDR2: SGDLS and YYNGEE. All enrollees were about 18 to 100 years old and from 25 or so US areas. The study assigned cohorts using participant-reported clinical history. This chain uses TRBV9 with TRBJ2-1; 11 bases align to TRBD2. Sequencing was performed on PBMCs or T cells enriched from blood (not recorded which). The sequence came from a woman aged 25-40 years who had recovered from COVID-19. The CDR3 DNA sequence: TGTGCCAGCAGCGTAAGTTATAGCGGGGGGGCCTCCTACAATGAGCAGTTCTTC. Protein product: CASSVSYSGGASYNEQFF.